A selection of T cell receptor beta chains follows, all from one sample in a study of CD8 T cells in Susac syndrome. TCRdb reprocessed the immunoSEQ multiplex PCR reads with MiXCR, giving one entry per CDR3 protein. Here the sample spans 95,000 or so distinct CDR3 sequences, 80% to 95% being singletons. The specimen sequenced was CD8+ T cells from PBMCs. These receptors were obtained from a human donor in good health. Both conserved end residues are part of each CDR3. Fields, in order: D gene, J gene, V gene, clone size, CDR3 protein, CDR3 DNA. A D gene is named only where the DNA matches it firmly. Only some rows state a clone size, as once, few, many or a class for expanded clones.

. | TRBJ1-1 | TRBV7-8 | . | CASSHPRGSTEAFF | TGTGCCAGCAGCCACCCGAGGGGGAGCACTGAAGCTTTCTTT
. | TRBJ1-1 | TRBV19 | . | CASSISLEAFF | TGTGCCAGTAGTATTTCCCTAGAAGCTTTCTTT
. | TRBJ2-7 | TRBV7-6 | . | CASSYRTASYEQYF | TGTGCCAGCAGCTATCGGACCGCCTCCTACGAGCAGTACTTC
. | TRBJ1-4 | TRBV29-1 | . | CSAWSNEKLFF | TGCAGCGCGTGGAGTAATGAAAAACTGTTTTTT
. | TRBJ2-7 | TRBV7-8 | . | CASSLVQGRWDYEQYF | TGTGCCAGCAGCTTAGTACAAGGGAGGTGGGACTACGAGCAGTACTTC
TRBD1 | TRBJ2-5 | TRBV7-9 | . | CASSDPGQGETQYF | TGTGCCAGCAGCGATCCGGGACAGGGCGAGACCCAGTACTTC
. | TRBJ2-1 | TRBV13 | . | CASSLRGGLDNEQFF | TGTGCCAGCAGCTTAAGGGGGGGCCTTGACAATGAGCAGTTCTTC
. | TRBJ2-3 | TRBV14 | . | CASSQEHLAATQYF | TGTGCCAGCAGCCAAGAGCACTTAGCCGCTACGCAGTATTTT
. | TRBJ2-5 | TRBV6-5 | . | CASAGDETQYF | TGTGCCAGCGCAGGGGACGAGACCCAGTACTTC
TRBD2 | TRBJ2-1 | TRBV5-6 | . | CASSPSLAGGPHEQFF | TGTGCCAGCAGCCCCTCACTAGCGGGGGGGCCCCATGAGCAGTTCTTC
. | TRBJ1-4 | TRBV2 | . | CASSVRTATNEKLFF | TGTGCCAGCAGTGTCAGGACAGCAACTAATGAAAAACTGTTTTTT
TRBD2 | TRBJ2-1 | TRBV3-1 | once | CASSQERSGGVFNEQFF | TGTGCCAGCAGCCAAGAGAGGAGCGGGGGAGTTTTTAATGAGCAGTTCTTC
. | TRBJ2-5 | TRBV7-6 | . | CASTQTGSLQETQYF | TGTGCCAGCACCCAGACCGGGTCCCTTCAAGAGACCCAGTACTTC
. | TRBJ1-2 | TRBV29-1 | . | CSVVETSYGYTF | TGCAGCGTTGTGGAGACTAGCTATGGCTACACCTTC
TRBD2 | TRBJ2-1 | TRBV2 | . | CASSEPGLYNEQFF | TGTGCCAGCAGTGAACCGGGACTATACAATGAGCAGTTCTTC
. | TRBJ2-5 | TRBV14 | . | CASSQDPRGRKTQYF | TGTGCCAGCAGCCAAGATCCTCGGGGAAGAAAAACCCAGTACTTC
. | TRBJ2-5 | TRBV24-1 | . | CATGDQETQYF | TGTGCCACCGGAGACCAAGAGACCCAGTACTTC
. | TRBJ2-2 | TRBV5-6 | . | CASSVPTGELFF | TGTGCCAGCAGCGTACCCACCGGGGAGCTGTTTTTT
. | TRBJ2-1 | TRBV29-1 | . | CSVDQGKEQFF | TGCAGCGTTGATCAGGGGAAGGAGCAGTTCTTC
. | TRBJ2-7 | TRBV27 | . | CASSLTLGYEQYF | TGTGCCAGCAGTTTAACCCTCGGCTACGAGCAGTACTTC
. | TRBJ1-1 | TRBV20-1 | . | CSASYTSDTEAFF | TGCAGTGCCAGTTACACTTCCGACACTGAAGCTTTCTTT
TRBD2 | TRBJ2-3 | TRBV7-9 | . | CASSLGTITDTQYF | TGTGCCAGCAGCCTTGGGACTATCACAGATACGCAGTATTTT
. | TRBJ2-3 | TRBV7-9 | . | CASSYSGAHEDTQYF | TGTGCCAGCAGTTATTCGGGAGCCCACGAGGATACGCAGTATTTT
. | TRBJ2-1 | TRBV9 | . | CASSVPSGGGPHAGEQFF | TGTGCCAGCAGCGTACCGTCAGGGGGGGGACCCCATGCCGGTGAGCAGTTCTTC
TRBD1 | TRBJ2-3 | TRBV12-3/TRBV12-4 | once | CASSFQQGAGTDTQYF | TGTGCCAGCAGTTTCCAACAGGGGGCGGGTACAGATACGCAGTATTTT
. | TRBJ1-6 | TRBV5-1 | . | CASSPGRMDNSPLHF | TGCGCCAGCAGTCCCGGGAGGATGGATAATTCACCCCTCCACTTT
. | TRBJ2-1 | TRBV4-1 | . | CASSLGDRLTMGEQFF | TGCGCCAGCAGCCTCGGGGACCGGTTGACCATGGGTGAGCAGTTCTTC
. | TRBJ2-7 | TRBV19 | . | CASSNSAHEQYF | TGTGCCAGTAGTAATTCAGCCCACGAGCAGTACTTC
. | TRBJ2-2 | TRBV9 | . | CASSAGTAHTGELFF | TGTGCCAGCAGCGCAGGGACTGCCCACACCGGGGAGCTGTTTTTT
. | TRBJ1-2 | TRBV29-1 | . | CSVHSYGYTF | TGCAGCGTGCATAGCTATGGCTACACCTTC
. | TRBJ2-1 | TRBV15 | . | CATSRDRGLSLGNEQFF | TGTGCCACCAGCAGAGATCGAGGGCTATCGCTGGGGAATGAGCAGTTCTTC
. | TRBJ2-2 | TRBV9 | . | CASSVGAKTNTGELFF | TGTGCCAGCAGCGTAGGAGCGAAAACGAACACCGGGGAGCTGTTTTTT
. | TRBJ2-7 | TRBV10-3 | . | CAISESAAYEQYF | TGTGCCATCAGTGAGTCCGCTGCCTACGAGCAGTACTTC
. | TRBJ2-2 | TRBV4-2 | . | CASSQGAGANTGELFF | TGTGCCAGCAGCCAAGGCGCAGGGGCTAACACCGGGGAGCTGTTTTTT
. | TRBJ2-3 | TRBV27 | once | CASSFMATDTQYF | TGTGCCAGCAGTTTTATGGCCACAGATACGCAGTATTTT
. | TRBJ2-3 | TRBV9 | . | CASSAESDTQYF | TGTGCCAGCAGCGCAGAGTCAGATACGCAGTATTTT
TRBD1 | TRBJ2-7 | TRBV30 | . | CAWTRDSTSSYEQYF | TGTGCCTGGACCCGGGACAGCACTAGCTCCTACGAGCAGTACTTC
. | TRBJ2-7 | TRBV7-9 | . | CASSLLDTRSYEQYF | TGTGCCAGCAGCTTACTAGACACTCGCTCCTACGAGCAGTACTTC
. | TRBJ1-2 | TRBV29-1 | . | CSAKYRDPGYTF | TGCAGCGCCAAATACAGGGACCCTGGCTACACCTTC